One and the same sample provided the 25 T cell receptor beta chains below, sequenced in a study of T cell repertoires in cytomegalovirus infection. TCRdb redid the calling of the reads with MiXCR, one entry per CDR3 protein. The table shows around 120,000 distinct CDR3 sequences, with approximately 24% occurring only once. Their antigens remain unidentified. Source material: PBMCs, sequenced either directly or after in vitro stimulation (not recorded which). The receptors were sampled from a human donor in good health (CMV status not recorded). Some clones in this sample may be carry-over from other donors' samples.

The chain links TRBV7-9 to TRBJ1-6, with D perhaps matching TRBD1 (5 bases). CDR3 length: 15 amino acids. The germline V and J ends were trimmed by 4 bases and 8 bases, with 15 bases remaining between them. Germline CDR1 SEHNR, CDR2 FQNEAQ (reference sequence). The CDR3 coding sequence is TGTGCCAGCAGCTCCATACTAGGGACGTATTCACCCCTCCACTTT. As protein: CASSSILGTYSPLHF.

The chain has TRBV2 and TRBJ2-2, with 8 bases that match TRBD1. Germline CDR1 reads SNHLY; CDR2 reads FYNNEI. This CDR3 is 15 amino acids long. V lost 5 bases, J lost 4 bases, and 6 bases stayed unmatched. The CDR3 spells CASSMTGAVTGELFF. In DNA form, the CDR3 reads TGTGCCAGCAGTATGACAGGGGCGGTCACCGGGGAGCTGTTTTTT.

The chain links TRBV11-1 to TRBJ2-2, with 9 bases that match TRBD2. V lost 5 bases and J lost 6; bases outside the gene matches: 4. The CDR3 runs 14 residues. Germline V CDR1 and CDR2: SGHAT, FQDESV (reference sequence). CDR3 DNA: TGTGCCAGCAGCCAATTAGCGGGAGCCGGGGAGCTGTTTTTT. Translation: CASSQLAGAGELFF.

This chain uses TRBV24-1 with TRBJ2-1; 14 bases match TRBD2. The germline V gene encodes CDR1 KGHDR and CDR2 SFDVKD. This CDR3 spans 19 amino acids. The V segment lost 4 bases and the J segment 9 bases; nucleotides outside the gene matches: 16. The CDR3 DNA follows: TGTGCCACCAGTGACCGTACTCCGGGACTAGCGGGAGCAAGGCGTGAGCAGTTCTTC. This sequence encodes CATSDRTPGLAGARREQFF.

The chain couples TRBV7-6 to TRBJ1-1; D not certain. CDR3 length: 14 residues. V was shortened by 4 bases and J by 6 bases, with 15 bases between the two germline ends. Germline CDR1 reads SGHVS; CDR2 reads FNYEAQ. In DNA, the CDR3 is TGTGCCAGCAGCTCCGGACCTGGCGGCCCTGAAGCTTTCTTT. Protein sequence: CASSSGPGGPEAFF.

This clonotype has more than one count but fewer than ten. Here the CDR3 reads CASSQVASGLAGNYEQYF. DNA for the CDR3: TGCGCCAGCAGCCAAGTGGCTTCAGGACTAGCGGGGAACTACGAGCAGTACTTC. This chain uses TRBV4-3 with TRBJ2-7, with TRBD2 identical over 12 bases. Germline V gene data show CDR1 as LGHNA and CDR2 as YSLEER. Trimming cost V 1 base and J 3 bases; bases outside gene matches: 10. The CDR3 contains 18 residues.

This clonotype was counted between two and nine times. The rearrangement joins TRBV6-2 or TRBV6-3 to TRBJ2-7; 9 bases map to TRBD2. V was pared by 0 bases and J by 3 bases, with 12 bases of the junction left unmatched. This CDR3 is 18 amino acids long. CDR1 MNHEY and CDR2 SVGEGT come from the germline V gene. In nucleotides, the CDR3 is TGTGCCAGCAGTTACTCCTCCTTCTACAGCGGGAGGTTCTACGAGCAGTACTTC. Translating gives CASSYSSFYSGRFYEQYF.

The chain combines TRBV28 with TRBJ2-7; the D gene is possibly TRBD1 (6 bases). Trimming left V 3 bases short and J 5 bases short, with 17 bases between. From germline, CDR1 is MDHEN and CDR2 SYDVKM. This CDR3 is 15 amino acids long. The CDR3 nucleotides are TGTGCCAGCAGTTTGCCCGTTACAGGGTCCCACGAGCAGTACTTC. This gives the protein CASSLPVTGSHEQYF.

The CDR3 bases are TGTGCCAGCAGCTTAGAGGGGACTAGCGGGAGGGAGACCCAGTACTTC. It encodes CASSLEGTSGRETQYF. The chain employs TRBV11-2 and TRBJ2-5; 15 bases are a match to TRBD2. The junction had 1 base not matched to a gene; V was cut back by 0 bases and J by 5 bases. The germline CDR1 and CDR2 sequences are SGHAT and FQNNGV. The CDR3 is made up of 16 amino acids.

This clonotype was observed at least ten times. V usage is TRBV28 and J usage is TRBJ2-1, with 10 bases lining up with TRBD2. CDR3 length: 15 residues. CDR1 is MDHEN, CDR2 SYDVKM, per germline. With 10 bases clipped from V and 9 bases from J, the junction kept 15 bases outside the gene matches. The CDR3 coding sequence is TGTGCCACGGGGACGATAGCGGGAGGAACAGGTGAGCAGTTCTTC. It is translated as CATGTIAGGTGEQFF.

The chain recombines TRBV7-2 with TRBJ2-7; D gene ambiguous. Germline V gene sequence: CDR1 SGHTA, CDR2 FQGNSA. CDR3 size: 15 residues. Trimming removed 1 base at V and 6 bases at J, with 16 bases between. DNA of the CDR3: TGTGCCAGCAGCTTAGATTACTATGAGCAGAGCGAGCAGTACTTC. Amino acids: CASSLDYYEQSEQYF.

In its sample, this clonotype was seen a few times. This chain connects TRBV10-3 to TRBJ2-1, with 10 bases that match TRBD2. This CDR3 region has 15 residues. CDR1 and CDR2 from the germline V gene are ENHRY and SYGVKD. Trimming removed 6 bases from V and 4 bases from J; junction bases left unmatched: 6. The chain's CDR3 is CAIRPTSGTYNEQFF. In DNA, the CDR3 is TGTGCCATCAGACCCACTAGCGGGACGTACAATGAGCAGTTCTTC.

This clonotype has a handful of counts. The gene calls are TRBV6-4 and TRBJ2-3; TRBD2 agrees at 10 bases. This CDR3 has 16 amino acids. Germline CDR1 is MRHNA and CDR2 is SNTAGT. Trimming removed 0 bases from V and 5 bases from J; junction bases left unmatched: 5. This chain's CDR3 is CASSDSRAGGVDTQYF. CDR3 nucleotides: TGTGCCAGCAGTGACTCGAGAGCGGGAGGGGTAGATACGCAGTATTTT.

This clonotype was detected ten times or more. The V gene is TRBV7-3, the J gene TRBJ2-7; 9 bases are a match to TRBD2. Germline values: CDR1 SGHTA, CDR2 FQGTGA. Losses at the gene ends were 6 bases for V and 6 bases for J; bases not matched to a gene: 9. This CDR3 has 14 amino acids. The DNA for the CDR3 is TGTGCCAGCAGTTACACCGGGACTAGCTCCGAGCAGTACTTC. Amino acids: CASSYTGTSSEQYF.

The V and J genes are TRBV7-6 and TRBJ2-1, with 9 nucleotides matching TRBD2. The V gene's germline CDR1 is SGHVS and CDR2 FNYEAQ. Trimming removed 7 bases from V and 0 bases from J; junction bases left unmatched: 19. This CDR3 has 20 residues. DNA for the CDR3: TGTGCCAGCACCTCCGGGACTAGCCGGTGGGCGAGCAGCTCCTACAATGAGCAGTTCTTC. The encoded protein is CASTSGTSRWASSSYNEQFF.

This clonotype occurred a few times. This chain connects TRBV7-9 to TRBJ2-1; TRBD2 matches 12 bases. The CDR3 contains 15 residues. Germline loops: CDR1 SEHNR, CDR2 FQNEAQ (reference sequence). V lost 2 bases, J lost 8 bases, and 4 bases stayed unmatched. The CDR3 loop is CASSLLAGGMDEQFF. DNA for the CDR3: TGTGCCAGCAGCTTACTAGCGGGAGGGATGGATGAGCAGTTCTTC. The full variable domain, rest sourced from reference TRBV7-9 and TRBJ2-1, is DTGVSQNPRHKITKRGQNVTFRCDPISEHNRLYWYRQTLGQGPEFLTYFQNEAQLEKSRLLSDRFSAERPKGSFSTLEIQRTEQGDSAMYLCASSLLAGGMDEQFFGPGTRLTVL.

In this sample, this clonotype turned up a few times. The chain joins TRBV29-1 to TRBJ2-7; possibly TRBD2 for D (5 bases). CDR1 and CDR2 (germline): SQVTM, ANQGSEA. The CDR3 is 16 residues long. Trimming removed 3 bases from V and 7 bases from J, with 25 bases in between. The CDR3 bases are TGCAGCGTTGACTTCCCGAGACCTGGTCCCCGGAGGGAGCAGTACTTC. Amino acid sequence: CSVDFPRPGPRREQYF.

This clonotype has only a few counts. The chain links TRBV20-1 to TRBJ2-1; D possibly matches TRBD1 or TRBD2 (5 bases each). V was cut by 0 bases and J by 2 bases, with 17 bases left in between. Germline V gives CDR1 DFQATT, CDR2 SNEGSKA (reference sequence). The CDR3 length is 17 residues. The CDR3 here is CSARDDVGGWAYNEQFF. CDR3 coding DNA: TGCAGTGCTAGAGATGATGTTGGGGGATGGGCCTACAATGAGCAGTTCTTC.

This clonotype was counted only a few times. This chain uses TRBV2 with TRBJ1-5; no firm D call. Trimming pared 2 bases from V and 9 bases from J, leaving 11 bases between. This CDR3 spans 13 amino acids. Germline V lookup: CDR1 SNHLY, CDR2 FYNNEI. CDR3 sequence reads: CASSESIGRPQHF. For the CDR3, the DNA is TGTGCCAGCAGTGAAAGTATAGGGCGGCCCCAGCATTTT.

In this sample, this clonotype turned up many times. The CDR3 reads CASSTGPGQNNEQFF. The CDR3 region has the DNA TGTGCCAGCAGCACGGGACCTGGGCAAAACAATGAGCAGTTCTTC. The V and J genes are TRBV7-2 and TRBJ2-1; D is perhaps TRBD1 or TRBD2 (5 bases each). The CDR3 is 15 residues long. Deletions cut 5 bases from V and 5 bases from J, with 16 bases between. Germline V gene data show CDR1 as SGHTA and CDR2 as FQGNSA. Together with reference TRBV7-2 and TRBJ2-1, the CDR3 gives the full variable domain: GAGVSQSPSNKVTEKGKDVELRCDPISGHTALYWYRQSLGQGLEFLIYFQGNSAPDKSGLPSDRFSAERTGGSVSTLTIQRTQQEDSAVYLCASSTGPGQNNEQFFGPGTRLTVL.

There are a few counts of this clonotype. The chain joins TRBV14 to TRBJ1-6; D is unresolved. Germline V gives CDR1 SGHDN, CDR2 FVKESK. V dropped 0 bases and J dropped 6 bases, with 9 bases sitting between them. CDR3 length: 15 amino acids. The CDR3 is CASSQDPGLNSPLHF. In DNA, the CDR3 is TGTGCCAGCAGCCAAGACCCGGGCCTTAATTCACCCCTCCACTTT.

In this sample, this clonotype turned up a few times. The chain uses TRBV28 and TRBJ2-7; TRBD1 matches at 10 bases. CDR3 length equals 16 residues. In germline, CDR1 is MDHEN, CDR2 SYDVKM. J gave up 6 bases and V 5 bases, and 13 bases lay outside the gene matches. The CDR3 spells CASSPMLSGTGVEQYF. The CDR3 region has the DNA TGTGCCAGCAGTCCCATGCTCTCCGGGACAGGGGTCGAGCAGTACTTC. The whole variable domain, remainder taken from reference TRBV28 and TRBJ2-7, is DVKVTQSSRYLVKRTGEKVFLECVQDMDHENMFWYRQDPGLGLRLIYFSYDVKMKEKGDIPEGYSVSREKKERFSLILESASTNQTSMYLCASSPMLSGTGVEQYFGPGTRLTVT.

This clonotype turned up a few times. The chain employs TRBV6-2 or TRBV6-3 and TRBJ2-1; 8 bases agree with TRBD2. CDR1 and CDR2 (germline): MNHEY, SVGEGT. V dropped 8 bases and J dropped 0; count of bases not matched to a gene: 3. The CDR3 has 14 amino acids. The CDR3 is CASQRGSSYNEQFF. The CDR3 DNA is TGTGCCAGCCAGCGGGGGAGCTCCTACAATGAGCAGTTCTTC.

The rearrangement uses TRBV19 and TRBJ1-2; TRBD1 aligns across 7 bases. V shed 8 bases and J 4 bases; nucleotides not matched to a gene: 7. Germline V gene lookup returns CDR1 LNHDA and CDR2 SQIVND (reference sequence). This CDR3 is built from 13 residues. For the CDR3, the DNA is TGTGCCAGTCGGGACAGTATGGTCTATGGCTACACCTTC. This codes for CASRDSMVYGYTF.

The rearrangement links TRBV30 to TRBJ1-5, with a tentative D call TRBD1 (5 bases). V lost 0 bases, J lost 3 bases, and 9 bases lay in between. Germline values: CDR1 GTSNPN, CDR2 SVGIG (reference sequence). The CDR3 has 14 residues. The CDR3 nucleotides read TGTGCCTGGAGTGTGGTAGGGACCAATCAGCCCCAGCATTTT. Translated: CAWSVVGTNQPQHF.